This T cell receptor (beta chain) emerged from a study of cytomegalovirus exposure and HLA in healthy donors. The PCR made use of 60 Vbeta and 13 Jbeta primers. Data came from immunoSEQ multiplex PCR; TCRdb stores just in-frame clones and leaves some out. The table records fewer than 150,000 clones, 79% of them present only once. As for this clone: A read error may produce the germline difference seen at one junction end.

The CDR3 runs 16 residues. Per the germline V gene, CDR1 is SEHNR and CDR2 is FQNEAQ (reference sequence). The receptor was derived from a man in his forties in good health and CMV-seropositive. This chain joins TRBV7-9 and TRBJ1-6, with 7 bases identical to TRBD1. Sequencing was carried out using PBMCs. CDR3 DNA: TGTTCCAGCAGCCCTAGAGGGGGGACAGAGGGATCACCCCTCCACTTT. Protein product: CSSSPRGGTEGSPLHF.